The next 16 T cell receptor beta chains were all read from a single sample in a study of shared clonotypes between healthy human individuals. Measured with immunoSEQ multiplex PCR; TCRdb has only the in-frame clones, and not every one. In the table there are about 1.1 million clones, approximately 80% of which are singletons. Material for sequencing was memory CD4+ T cells from PBMCs. Noted subset: CD45RA-negative fraction. All receptors come from a man aged 18-30 years in good health. Some clones in this sample may be carry-over from other donors' samples.

The chain employs TRBV30 and TRBJ2-1, with D uncertain. The V end lost 3 bases, the J end lost 0 bases, and 18 bases lay between the germline ends. Germline assignment: CDR1 GTSNPN and CDR2 SVGIG (reference sequence). The CDR3 is 17 amino acids. CDR3 in DNA: TGTGCCTGGAGGACGCCCGAACTGACCACCTCCTACAATGAGCAGTTCTTC. It translates to CAWRTPELTTSYNEQFF.

V usage is TRBV5-1 and J usage is TRBJ2-2; possible D gene TRBD1, 6 bases. CDR3 length: 15 amino acids. V lost 4 bases and J 0 bases, leaving 10 bases between the germline ends. In germline, CDR1 is SGHRS, CDR2 YFSETQ. The CDR3 bases are TGCGCCAGCAGCGCCGGGACAACGAACACCGGGGAGCTGTTTTTT. Translating it yields CASSAGTTNTGELFF.

The CDR3 sequence is CASSRRRTERVIADTQYF. The CDR3 DNA reads as TGTGCCAGCAGCCGAAGAAGGACGGAACGGGTTATTGCAGATACGCAGTATTTT. V usage is TRBV7-8 and J usage is TRBJ2-3; D is ambiguous. V was clipped by 5 bases and J by 4 bases, with 25 bases between them. Germline V CDR1 and CDR2: SGHVS, FQNEAQ. The CDR3 totals 18 residues.

This sequence joins TRBV14 and TRBJ2-1; 9 positions agree with TRBD2. The germline gives CDR1 SGHDN, CDR2 FVKESK. The CDR3 loop spans 16 amino acids. J gave up 3 bases and V 3 bases, and 6 bases lay outside the gene matches. The CDR3 is CASSQLAGAGYNEQFF. Written as DNA, the CDR3 is TGTGCCAGCAGCCAGTTAGCGGGAGCAGGCTACAATGAGCAGTTCTTC.

The V and J genes are TRBV11-2 and TRBJ2-5; 10 positions match TRBD2. Looked up from germline, CDR1 is SGHAT and CDR2 is FQNNGV. J lost 7 bases, V lost 2 bases, and 10 bases had no gene match. This CDR3 contains 16 residues. As DNA, the CDR3 is TGTGCCAGCAGCTTACAAGCGGGAGGGTCCCAGGGGACCCAGTACTTC. Its translation: CASSLQAGGSQGTQYF.

The gene calls are TRBV11-2 and TRBJ1-1; 11 positions match TRBD1. V shed 5 bases, J shed 0 bases, and the junction held 11 bases outside the gene matches. CDR1 and CDR2 (germline): SGHAT, FQNNGV. The CDR3 has 18 amino acids. CDR3 bases: TGTGCCAGCAGCCCCCGGACAGGGGGCTTATCCATGAACACTGAAGCTTTCTTT. Protein: CASSPRTGGLSMNTEAFF.

This chain connects TRBV21-1 to TRBJ1-2. TRBV21-1 is annotated as a pseudogene. This CDR3 has 16 amino acids. CDR3 sequence reads: CARQQAGRLSCYGYTF. The CDR3 DNA follows: TGTGCCAGGCAGCAGGCAGGGAGACTATCCTGCTATGGCTACACCTTC.

The V and J genes are TRBV27 and TRBJ2-2, with TRBD1 identical over 11 bases. Per the germline V gene, CDR1 is MNHEY and CDR2 is SMNVEV (reference sequence). The CDR3 extends over 15 amino acids. J lost 4 bases, V lost 4 bases, and 2 bases had no gene match. DNA of the CDR3: TGTGCCAGCAGTTCGGACAGGGGGCCCACCGGGGAGCTGTTTTTT. Protein sequence: CASSSDRGPTGELFF.

The gene calls are TRBV10-3 and TRBJ1-5; 7 positions agree with TRBD1. Germline V lookup: CDR1 ENHRY, CDR2 SYGVKD. The CDR3 covers 15 residues. V shed 1 base, J shed 4 bases, and the junction held 4 bases outside the gene matches. The CDR3, as DNA: TGTGCCATCAGTGAGTTCGGGGGACAGAATCAGCCCCAGCATTTT. It codes for CAISEFGGQNQPQHF.

This chain uses TRBV5-1 with TRBJ1-2, with 10 bases lining up with TRBD1. The CDR3 has 17 residues. Germline CDR1 and CDR2: SGHRS and YFSETQ. J lost 6 bases, V lost 6 bases, and 17 bases had no gene match. CDR3 nucleotide sequence: TGCGCCAGCACCACTATTGGGACAGGGGCGACCAGAGATGGCTACACCTTC. The encoded protein is CASTTIGTGATRDGYTF.

This clone was detected only a few times. The chain is built from TRBV5-5 and TRBJ1-2, with D perhaps matching TRBD1 (6 bases). Trimming shortened V by 2 bases and J by 0 bases, and 11 bases separated the two germline ends. This CDR3 has 15 amino acids. Germline CDR1 is SGHKS and CDR2 is YYEKEE (reference sequence). For the CDR3, the DNA is TGTGCCAGCAGCTTAGGGACACCTTCTAACTATGGCTACACCTTC. Translated, it gives CASSLGTPSNYGYTF.

For this clone: Different DNA sequences within this sample yield the same CDR3. V usage is TRBV5-1 and J usage is TRBJ2-5; D not resolved. The CDR3 is made up of 13 amino acids. CDR1 is SGHRS, CDR2 YFSETQ, per germline. The V and J ends lost 4 bases and 1 base respectively, with 8 bases between them. CDR3 sequence reads: CASSPTPQETQYF. The CDR3 DNA reads TGCGCCAGCAGCCCTACACCCCAAGAGACCCAGTACTTC.

Notes on this clone: This CDR3 is also generated by other DNA sequences in the sample. The chain couples TRBV28 to TRBJ2-6; D gene ambiguous. From germline, CDR1 is MDHEN and CDR2 SYDVKM. The CDR3 length is 13 residues. V gave up 1 base and J gave up 4 bases, with 2 bases separating them. The CDR3 bases are TGTGCCAGCAGTTTATTAGGGGCCAACGTCCTGACTTTC. This codes for CASSLLGANVLTF.

This chain links TRBV27 with TRBJ2-1; the match to TRBD2 covers 8 bases. Unmatched junction bases numbered 16, after V lost 5 bases and J lost 10 bases. CDR1 and CDR2 (germline): MNHEY, SMNVEV (reference sequence). This CDR3 comprises 16 residues. The CDR3 protein is CASSGQGLVESKEQFF. The DNA for the CDR3 is TGTGCCAGCAGTGGGCAGGGACTAGTGGAAAGTAAGGAGCAGTTCTTC.

The sample holds one count of this clone. The V call is TRBV2, the J call TRBJ2-7; D gene ambiguous. Germline CDR1 is SNHLY and CDR2 is FYNNEI. Trimming cost V 4 bases and J 1 base, with 11 bases left between them. The CDR3 consists of 14 residues. The CDR3 nucleotides are TGTGCCAGCAGTGGCCGGAGCTTATCCTACGAGCAGTACTTC. This codes for CASSGRSLSYEQYF.

A word on this clone: Other DNA sequences within the sample encode an identical CDR3. CDR3 protein: CASSSPGTVTYEQYF. CDR3 sequence (DNA): TGTGCCAGCAGTTCACCCGGGACAGTGACTTACGAGCAGTACTTC. The rearrangement joins TRBV28 to TRBJ2-7; TRBD1 aligns across 7 bases. The germline V gene encodes CDR1 MDHEN and CDR2 SYDVKM. The CDR3 is made up of 15 amino acids. V was pared by 4 bases and J by 4 bases, with 10 bases of the junction left unmatched.